This T cell receptor (beta chain) was found in a study of STAT5B mutations in CD4+ large granular lymphocyte leukemia. Study results and limitations: Data were not HLA-matched across samples. Main leukemic clonotypes were patient-specific, but approximately 25% appeared at low frequency elsewhere. Patient CD4-sorted repertoires stayed more clonal than healthy ones after leukemic-clone removal.

Libraries were prepared by immunoSEQ multiplex PCR; TCRdb keeps only in-frame clonotypes and omits some of them. The data hold tens of thousands of clones, with approximately 80% observed a single time. Regarding this clone: Its target is not known.

Input material: CD4+ T cells from blood buffy coats. The receptor was isolated from a human donor in good health.

CDR3 sequence (DNA): TGTGCCAGTAGTATAAAAGGGACTAGCGGGGGGTCGAATGAGCAGTTCTTC. It codes for CASSIKGTSGGSNEQFF. The chain combines TRBV19 with TRBJ2-1, with TRBD2 identical over 15 bases. After removal of 2 bases from V and 7 bases from J, the junction contained 6 bases not matched to a gene. The CDR3 has 17 amino acids. Germline V gene lookup returns CDR1 LNHDA and CDR2 SQIVND (reference sequence).